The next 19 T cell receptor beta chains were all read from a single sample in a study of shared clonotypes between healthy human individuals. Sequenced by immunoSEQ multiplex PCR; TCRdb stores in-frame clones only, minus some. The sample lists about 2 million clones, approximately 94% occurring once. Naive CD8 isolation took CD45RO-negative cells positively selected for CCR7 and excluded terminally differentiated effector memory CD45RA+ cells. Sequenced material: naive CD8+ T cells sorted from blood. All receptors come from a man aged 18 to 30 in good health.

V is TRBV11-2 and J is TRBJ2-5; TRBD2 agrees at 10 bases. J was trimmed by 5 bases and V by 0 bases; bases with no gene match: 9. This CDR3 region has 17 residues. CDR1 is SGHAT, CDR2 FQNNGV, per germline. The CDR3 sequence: CASSLDFSSGGWETQYF. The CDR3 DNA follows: TGTGCCAGCAGCTTAGATTTTTCTAGCGGGGGTTGGGAGACCCAGTACTTC.

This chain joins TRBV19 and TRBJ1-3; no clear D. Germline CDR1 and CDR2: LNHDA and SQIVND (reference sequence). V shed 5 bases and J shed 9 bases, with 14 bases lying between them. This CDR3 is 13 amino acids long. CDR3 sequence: CASSLDGESTIYF. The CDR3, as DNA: TGTGCCAGTAGTCTCGACGGGGAAAGCACCATATATTTT.

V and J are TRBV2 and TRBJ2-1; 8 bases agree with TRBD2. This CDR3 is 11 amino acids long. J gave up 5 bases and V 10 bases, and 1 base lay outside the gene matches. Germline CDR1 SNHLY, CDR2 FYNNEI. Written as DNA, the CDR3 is TGTGCCAAACTAGCGGACAATGAGCAGTTCTTC. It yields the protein CAKLADNEQFF. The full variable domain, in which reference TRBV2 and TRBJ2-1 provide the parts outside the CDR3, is EPEVTQTPSHQVTQMGQEVILRCVPISNHLYFYWYRQILGQKVEFLVSFYNNEISEKSEIFDDQFSVERPDGSNFTLKIRSTKLEDSAMYFCAKLADNEQFFGPGTRLTVL.

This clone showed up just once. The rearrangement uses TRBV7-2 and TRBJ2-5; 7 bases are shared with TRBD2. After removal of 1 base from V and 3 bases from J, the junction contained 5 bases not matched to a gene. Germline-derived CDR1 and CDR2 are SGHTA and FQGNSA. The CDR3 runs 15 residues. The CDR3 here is CASSLGWAGEETQYF. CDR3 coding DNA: TGTGCCAGCAGCTTAGGGTGGGCGGGGGAAGAGACCCAGTACTTC.

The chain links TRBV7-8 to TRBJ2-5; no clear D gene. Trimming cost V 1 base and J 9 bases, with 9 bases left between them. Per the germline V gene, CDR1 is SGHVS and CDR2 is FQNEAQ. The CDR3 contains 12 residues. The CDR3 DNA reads TGTGCCAGCAGCTTAGAGGTTTGGTCCCAGTACTTC. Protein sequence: CASSLEVWSQYF.

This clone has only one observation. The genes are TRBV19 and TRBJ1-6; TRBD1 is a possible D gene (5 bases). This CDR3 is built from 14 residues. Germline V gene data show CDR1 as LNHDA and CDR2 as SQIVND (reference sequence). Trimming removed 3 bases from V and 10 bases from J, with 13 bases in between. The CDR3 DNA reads TGTGCCAGTAGTATCGACGGGGCCGGATCACCCCTCCACTTT. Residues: CASSIDGAGSPLHF.

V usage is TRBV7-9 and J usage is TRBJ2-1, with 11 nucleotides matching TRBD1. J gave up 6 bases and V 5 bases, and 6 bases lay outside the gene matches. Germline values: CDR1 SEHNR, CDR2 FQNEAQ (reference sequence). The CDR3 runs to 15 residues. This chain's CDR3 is CASSGDGTGGNEQFF. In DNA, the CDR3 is TGTGCCAGCAGCGGAGACGGGACAGGGGGCAATGAGCAGTTCTTC. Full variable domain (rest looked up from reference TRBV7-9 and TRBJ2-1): DTGVSQNPRHKITKRGQNVTFRCDPISEHNRLYWYRQTLGQGPEFLTYFQNEAQLEKSRLLSDRFSAERPKGSFSTLEIQRTEQGDSAMYLCASSGDGTGGNEQFFGPGTRLTVL.

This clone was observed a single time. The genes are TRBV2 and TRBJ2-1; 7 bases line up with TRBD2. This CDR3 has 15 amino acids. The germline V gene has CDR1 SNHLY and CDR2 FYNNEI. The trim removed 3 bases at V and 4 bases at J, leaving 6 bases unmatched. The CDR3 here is CASSDPASGYNEQFF. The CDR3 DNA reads TGTGCCAGCAGTGATCCGGCTAGCGGATACAATGAGCAGTTCTTC.

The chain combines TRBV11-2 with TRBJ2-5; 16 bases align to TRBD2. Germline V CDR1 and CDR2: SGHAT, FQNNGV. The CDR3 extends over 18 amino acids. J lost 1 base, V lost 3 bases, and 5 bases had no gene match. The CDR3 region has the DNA TGTGCCAGCAGCTTGGGACTAGCGGGAGGGCCGGGCCAAGAGACCCAGTACTTC. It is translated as CASSLGLAGGPGQETQYF. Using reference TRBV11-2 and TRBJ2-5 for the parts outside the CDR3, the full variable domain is EAGVAQSPRYKIIEKRQSVAFWCNPISGHATLYWYQQILGQGPKLLIQFQNNGVVDDSQLPKDRFSAERLKGVDSTLKIQPAKLEDSAVYLCASSLGLAGGPGQETQYFGPGTRLLVL.

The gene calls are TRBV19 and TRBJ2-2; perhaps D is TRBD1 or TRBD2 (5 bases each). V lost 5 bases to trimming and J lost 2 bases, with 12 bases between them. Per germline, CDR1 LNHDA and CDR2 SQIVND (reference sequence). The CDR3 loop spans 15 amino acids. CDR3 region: CASSLRGRNTGELFF. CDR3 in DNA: TGTGCCAGTAGTCTTCGGGGCAGAAACACCGGGGAGCTGTTTTTT.

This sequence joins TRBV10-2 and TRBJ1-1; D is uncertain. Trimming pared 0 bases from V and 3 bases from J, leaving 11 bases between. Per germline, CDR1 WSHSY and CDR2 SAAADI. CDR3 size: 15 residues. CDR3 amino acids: CASSESGRADTEAFF. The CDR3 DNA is TGCGCCAGCAGTGAGTCCGGTAGGGCGGACACTGAAGCTTTCTTT.

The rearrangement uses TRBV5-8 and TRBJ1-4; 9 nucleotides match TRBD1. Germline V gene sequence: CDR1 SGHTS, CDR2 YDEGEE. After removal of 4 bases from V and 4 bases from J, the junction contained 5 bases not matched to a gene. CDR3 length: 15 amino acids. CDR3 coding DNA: TGTGCCAGCAGCAACAGGGGGCGAGTTAATGAAAAACTGTTTTTT. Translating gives CASSNRGRVNEKLFF.

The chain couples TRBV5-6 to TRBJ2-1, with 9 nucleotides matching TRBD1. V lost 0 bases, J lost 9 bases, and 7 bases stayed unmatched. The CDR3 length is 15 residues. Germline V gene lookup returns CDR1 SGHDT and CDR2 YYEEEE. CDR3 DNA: TGTGCCAGCAGCTTGGAAGCCGGGACAGGGATTGAGCAGTTCTTC. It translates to CASSLEAGTGIEQFF.

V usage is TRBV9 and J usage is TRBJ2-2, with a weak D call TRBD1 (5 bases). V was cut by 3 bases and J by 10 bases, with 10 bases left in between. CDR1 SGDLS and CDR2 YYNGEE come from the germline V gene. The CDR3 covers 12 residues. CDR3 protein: CASSEPRAELFF. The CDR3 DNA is TGTGCCAGCAGCGAGCCCAGGGCGGAGCTGTTTTTT.

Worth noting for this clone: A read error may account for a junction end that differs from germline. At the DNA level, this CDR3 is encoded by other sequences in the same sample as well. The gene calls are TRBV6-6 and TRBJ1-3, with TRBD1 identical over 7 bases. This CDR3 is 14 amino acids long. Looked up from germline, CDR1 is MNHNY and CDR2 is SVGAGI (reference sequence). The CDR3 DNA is TGCGCCAGCAGCACAGGGGCCTCTGGAAACACCATATATTTT. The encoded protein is CASSTGASGNTIYF.

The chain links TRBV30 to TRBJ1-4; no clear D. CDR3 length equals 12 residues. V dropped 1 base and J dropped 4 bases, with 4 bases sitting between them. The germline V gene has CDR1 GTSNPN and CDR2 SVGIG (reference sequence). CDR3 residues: CAWSGVNEKLFF. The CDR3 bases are TGTGCCTGGAGTGGGGTTAATGAAAAACTGTTTTTT.

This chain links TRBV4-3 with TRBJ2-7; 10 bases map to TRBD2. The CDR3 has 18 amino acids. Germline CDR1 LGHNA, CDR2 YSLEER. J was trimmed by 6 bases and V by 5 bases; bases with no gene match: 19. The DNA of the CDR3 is TGCGCCAGCAGCTGGGGTCTAGCGGGAGATGATGGGGGGCGCGAGCAGTACTTC. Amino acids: CASSWGLAGDDGGREQYF.

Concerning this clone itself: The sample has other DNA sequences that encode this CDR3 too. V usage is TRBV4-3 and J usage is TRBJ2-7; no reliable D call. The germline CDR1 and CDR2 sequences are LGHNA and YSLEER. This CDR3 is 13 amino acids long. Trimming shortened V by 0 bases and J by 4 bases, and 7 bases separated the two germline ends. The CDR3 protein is CASSQDKGYEQYF. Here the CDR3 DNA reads TGCGCCAGCAGCCAAGATAAAGGTTACGAGCAGTACTTC.

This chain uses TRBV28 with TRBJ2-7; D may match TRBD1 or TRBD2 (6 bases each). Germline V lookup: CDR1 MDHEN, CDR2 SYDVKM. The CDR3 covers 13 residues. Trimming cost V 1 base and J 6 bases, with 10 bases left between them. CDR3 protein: CASSLFGGLEQYF. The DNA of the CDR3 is TGTGCCAGCAGTTTATTTGGGGGGCTCGAGCAGTACTTC.